A single sample is the source of the 23 T cell receptor beta chains below, sequenced in a study of tumor and adjacent non-tumor tissue in lung cancer. RNA was extracted from bulk tissue without any cell sorting. The library came from three nested PCR rounds adapted from ARM-PCR protocols. TCRdb used MiXCR to reprocess the multiplex PCR reads, holding one entry per CDR3 protein. The sample has approximately 150,000 distinct CDR3 sequences; around 66% are singletons. Sequenced sample: lung tumor tissue. These receptors all stem from a man in his 60s with small cell lung cancer.

This rearrangement joins TRBV11-2 to TRBJ2-7; D possibly uses TRBD1 or TRBD2 (5 bases each). The CDR3 length is 14 residues. Per the germline V gene, CDR1 is SGHAT and CDR2 is FQNNGV. CDR3 DNA: TGTGTCAGCAGCCGGGACCTAGCTTCCTACGAGCAGTACGTC. Translation: CVSSRDLASYEQYV.

Remarks on this clonotype: A junction boundary mismatches the germline segment, possibly from a read error. This chain connects TRBV11-2 to TRBJ1-3; D not certain. CDR3 length equals 18 residues. The germline V gene encodes CDR1 SGHAT and CDR2 FQNNGV. The CDR3 DNA reads TGTGCCCGCAGCTTCACCGCGTCAGGTCCGAGATCTGGAAACACCATATATTTT. The encoded protein is CARSFTASGPRSGNTIYF.

Concerning this clonotype itself: The junction departs from germline at one end; a sequencing error may be responsible. The rearrangement uses TRBV20-1 and TRBJ2-4, with 10 nucleotides matching TRBD1. The CDR3 has 18 residues. CDR1 and CDR2 from the germline V gene are DFQATT and SNEGSKA (reference sequence). The CDR3: CSARDVGPGQGWQNILYF. CDR3 nucleotide sequence: TGCAGTGCTAGAGATGTCGGACCGGGACAGGGGTGGCAAAACATTCTGTACTTC.

The chain uses TRBV7-8 and TRBJ2-3; D remains ambiguous. Trimming shortened V by 1 base and J by 8 bases, and 10 bases separated the two germline ends. The CDR3 sequence is 13 residues long. The germline V gene has CDR1 SGHVS and CDR2 FQNEAQ. This chain's CDR3 is CASSLERFSTQYF. As DNA, the CDR3 is TGTGCCAGCAGCTTAGAGCGCTTTAGTACGCAGTATTTT. Variable domain in full (rest from reference TRBV7-8 and TRBJ2-3): GAGVSQSPRYKVAKRGQDVALRCDPISGHVSLFWYQQALGQGPEFLTYFQNEAQLDKSGLPSDRFFAERPEGSVSTLKIQRTQQEDSAVYLCASSLERFSTQYFGPGTRLTVL.

There are a few counts of this clonotype. V usage is TRBV20-1 and J usage is TRBJ1-2, with D hard to call. The V gene lost 2 bases and the J gene lost 4 bases, with 14 bases spanning the gap. CDR1 is DFQATT and CDR2 is SNEGSKA in the germline V gene (reference sequence). The CDR3 length is 14 residues. The DNA for the CDR3 is TGCAGTGCTAGACATCAGACGGGTACCTATGGCTACACCTTC. Translating gives CSARHQTGTYGYTF.

This clonotype appeared once. The chain carries TRBV28 and TRBJ2-7, with 9 bases matching TRBD1. The CDR3 totals 19 residues. V dropped 5 bases and J dropped 4; count of bases not matched to a gene: 21. In germline, CDR1 is MDHEN, CDR2 SYDVKM. The CDR3 protein is CASSPTPGQGIDSTYEQYF. CDR3 nucleotides: TGTGCCAGCAGTCCGACGCCGGGACAGGGTATTGATTCTACGTACGAGCAGTACTTC.

This clonotype has just one count. Since the CDR3 does not end with the conserved phenylalanine or tryptophan, this likely comes from a read error. The CDR3 is CANSLFPDEAFL. The CDR3 nucleotides read TGTGCCAACAGTTTATTCCCGGATGAAGCTTTCTTA. This chain joins TRBV28 and TRBJ1-1; D ambiguous. The germline gives CDR1 MDHEN, CDR2 SYDVKM. The CDR3 consists of 12 residues.

This clonotype was seen only once. The rearrangement uses TRBV29-1 and TRBJ2-6; no firm D call. Trimming stripped 7 bases from V and 1 base from J, with 8 bases between. This CDR3 spans 13 amino acids. CDR1 is SQVTM, CDR2 ANQGSEA, per germline. CDR3 nucleotides: TGCAGCGCTTTAAGGTCTGGGGCCAACGTCCTGACTTTC. Translated, it gives CSALRSGANVLTF.

This clonotype was counted many times. CDR3 in amino acids: CSARTGVDTQYF. The CDR3 nucleotides are TGCAGTGCTAGGACAGGGGTAGATACGCAGTATTTT. The chain has TRBV20-1 and TRBJ2-3, with 8 positions matching TRBD1. The junction had 1 base not matched to a gene; V was cut back by 3 bases and J by 5 bases. Germline CDR1 DFQATT, CDR2 SNEGSKA (reference sequence). This CDR3 is built from 12 residues.

The CDR3 sequence: CASSYSIISLANSYEQYF. The CDR3 DNA reads as TGTGCCAGCAGTTACTCGATTATCTCATTGGCGAACTCCTACGAGCAGTACTTC. The chain uses TRBV6-2 or TRBV6-3 and TRBJ2-7; D not certain. CDR3 length: 18 amino acids. The V and J ends lost 0 bases and 0 bases respectively, with 18 bases between them. CDR1 MNHEY and CDR2 SVGEGT come from the germline V gene.

Note on this clonotype: One junction end does not reproduce the germline sequence, and a read error may be involved. CDR3 loop: CSATTAGGPSDTRYF. CDR3 DNA: TGCAGTGCTACGACTGCGGGAGGGCCGTCAGATACGCGGTATTTT. The rearrangement joins TRBV20-1 to TRBJ2-3; 9 bases agree with TRBD2. The V gene's germline CDR1 is DFQATT and CDR2 SNEGSKA (reference sequence). This CDR3 region has 15 residues.

The CDR3 is CSAPDWTGVAETQYF. In DNA form, the CDR3 reads TGCAGTGCACCCGACTGGACGGGCGTGGCAGAGACCCAGTACTTC. The V call is TRBV20-1, the J call TRBJ2-5; no reliable D call. Trimming stripped 6 bases from V and 4 bases from J, with 21 bases between. Germline V CDR1 and CDR2: DFQATT, SNEGSKA (reference sequence). This CDR3 region has 15 residues.

This chain uses TRBV7-2 with TRBJ2-5; tentatively, D is TRBD2 (5 bases). The CDR3 extends over 14 amino acids. Looked up from germline, CDR1 is SGHTA and CDR2 is FQGNSA. Deletions cut 2 bases from V and 1 base from J, with 8 bases between. CDR3 DNA: TGTGCCAGCAGCTTAATGGGAGCCCAAGAGACCCAGTACTTC. Translation: CASSLMGAQETQYF.

As concerns this clonotype: One end of the junction varies from germline; a read error may be responsible. The J gene is TRBJ2-1, the V gene TRBV11-3; D is possibly TRBD2 (5 bases). In germline, CDR1 is SGHNT, CDR2 YENEEA. CDR3 length: 15 amino acids. The CDR3 is CASSLDLATYNEQLF. In DNA form, the CDR3 reads TGTGCCAGCAGCTTAGATCTAGCCACCTACAATGAGCAGCTCTTC. The entire variable domain, with the rest obtained from reference TRBV11-3 and TRBJ2-1, is as follows: EAGVVQSPRYKIIEKKQPVAFWCNPISGHNTLYWYLQNLGQGPELLIRYENEEAVDDSQLPKDRFSAERLKGVDSTLKIQPAELGDSAVYLCASSLDLATYNEQLFGPGTRLTVL.

This clonotype has just one count. A read error may produce the germline difference seen at one junction end. The chain uses TRBV6-5 and TRBJ1-1; D gene uncertain. From germline, CDR1 is MNHEY and CDR2 SVGAGI. This CDR3 contains 12 residues. CDR3 amino acids: CPSGEVYTEAFF. CDR3 DNA sequence: TGTCCCAGCGGGGAGGTGTACACTGAAGCTTTCTTT.

This clonotype showed up just a few times. The V gene is TRBV29-1, the J gene TRBJ2-3, with a weak D call TRBD2 (6 bases). With 7 bases removed from V and 2 bases from J, the gap between germline ends came to 10 bases. CDR3 length: 12 residues. Per the germline V gene, CDR1 is SQVTM and CDR2 is ANQGSEA. The CDR3 spells CSGTTDTDTQYF. In DNA form, the CDR3 reads TGCAGCGGGACTACCGACACAGATACGCAGTATTTT.

Concerning this clonotype itself: It may be a read error: a sequence one base away is much more abundant. The chain employs TRBV11-1 and TRBJ2-7; no definite D call. This CDR3 comprises 12 residues. The ends were cut back, 5 bases at V and 3 bases at J, with 8 bases in the middle. CDR1 SGHAT and CDR2 FQDESV come from the germline V gene (reference sequence). The CDR3 here is CASSRTDYEQYF. The DNA of the CDR3 is TGTGCCAGCAGCCGTACAGACTACGAGCAGTACTTC.

Comment on this clonotype: A much larger clone is a single base away; this may be a read error. The CDR3 sequence: CSLGSGQTSDGELFF. CDR3 coding DNA: TGCAGCCTTGGCTCGGGACAGACCTCCGACGGGGAGCTGTTTTTT. This chain connects TRBV29-1 to TRBJ2-2; 7 bases are shared with TRBD1. The CDR3 is made up of 15 amino acids. The V gene's germline CDR1 is SQVTM and CDR2 ANQGSEA. Trimming took 8 bases from V and 7 from J; bases not matched to a gene: 16.

As for this clonotype: One junction end does not reproduce the germline sequence, and a read error may be involved. This chain links TRBV5-4 with TRBJ2-3; tentative D call: TRBD1 (5 bases). The CDR3 has 15 amino acids. Germline CDR1 is SGHNT and CDR2 is YYREEE (reference sequence). This CDR3 is CANSFSNGNTGTQYF. DNA for the CDR3: TGTGCCAACAGCTTCAGTAACGGAAACACAGGTACGCAGTATTTT.

The rearrangement joins TRBV5-1 to TRBJ2-1, with 7 bases identical to TRBD1. V was pared by 4 bases and J by 5 bases, with 9 bases of the junction left unmatched. The CDR3 runs 15 residues. Germline CDR1 is SGHRS and CDR2 is YFSETQ. CDR3 nucleotides: TGCGCCAGCAGCAGCTCGGGACAGTCTAACAATGAGCAGTTCTTC. Amino acid sequence: CASSSSGQSNNEQFF.

This clonotype occurred a few times. This chain uses TRBV6-5 with TRBJ2-1, with 7 positions matching TRBD2. CDR1 MNHEY and CDR2 SVGAGI come from the germline V gene. The CDR3 is made up of 15 amino acids. The V and J ends lost 4 bases and 3 bases, in that order; junction bases with no gene match: 6. This chain's CDR3 is CASSSQGGDYNEQFF. CDR3 nucleotides: TGTGCCAGCAGTTCCCAGGGAGGGGACTACAATGAGCAGTTCTTC.

Note on this clonotype: Given a much more abundant clone one base away, this may be a read error. The chain carries TRBV20-1 and TRBJ1-2, with D tentatively TRBD1 (6 bases). Germline CDR1 DFQATT, CDR2 SNEGSKA (reference sequence). This CDR3 region has 11 residues. The CDR3 sequence is CTATGPAGYTF. The CDR3 coding sequence is TGCACTGCTACAGGGCCGGCGGGCTACACCTTC.

The chain combines TRBV20-1 with TRBJ1-5; D gene unclear. The germline V gene encodes CDR1 DFQATT and CDR2 SNEGSKA (reference sequence). Trimming stripped 1 base from V and 5 bases from J, with 9 bases between. This CDR3 is 13 amino acids long. This CDR3 reads CSARGSWDQPQHF. The CDR3, as DNA: TGCAGTGCTAGAGGTTCGTGGGATCAGCCCCAGCATTTT.